This T cell receptor (beta chain) is from a study of Ad26.COV2.S vaccination and SARS-CoV-2 variants (dated by TCRdb to the early 2020s). For the wider study: Donors in the vaccine arm were drawn from COV1001, a multicentre, randomized, double-blind, placebo-controlled phase I-IIa trial testing Ad26.COV2.S in healthy adults. The TCR-sequenced set comprised approximately 32 samples: some 20 Ad26.COV2.S vaccine recipients, 5 placebo recipients and 8 SARS-CoV-2 convalescent individuals. Ad26.COV2.S was administered intramuscularly at 5 x 10^10 or 1 x 10^11 viral particles, either as a single shot or as two shots given 56 days apart. Throughout the experiments and outcome assessment, investigators stayed blinded to trial group allocation. Sequencing of the TCRbeta repertoire served to evaluate the specificity and breadth of SARS-CoV-2-reactive T cell receptors following Ad26.COV2.S vaccination. Participants in the trial were split at random into five groups of five each, receiving low-dose or high-dose Ad26.COV2.S once or twice, or else placebo on both occasions.

Relative to germline, V is missing 5 bases and J is missing 5 bases, with 10 bases of the junction outside any gene match. The CDR3 runs 15 amino acids, cysteine and phenylalanine included. Only the CDR3 region is kept as DNA, spanning 45 bases read in frame from base 1. Taken from the germline V gene, the CDR1 and CDR2 loops are MNHEY and SVGEGT. Comments on this clone: Its antigen is still unknown. Within one base of it there is no much larger clone, and no base qualities were kept.

Overall study outcomes, separate from this receptor: The authors noted that total T cell responses may have been underestimated by the TCR breadth and depth analyses. Comparable non-spike TCR breadth was observed between vaccine and placebo recipients, consistent with only spike being contained in the vaccine. Ad26.COV2.S recipients had higher spike-specific TCR breadth than placebo recipients (P = 0.0014). After vaccination, substantial breadth of spike-specific CD8+ and CD4+ T cell responses was reported. The study was not powered for comparison of responses between vaccine doses or regimens.

The sample's treatment or condition label is to be understood as: roughly 18 received Ad26.COV2.S at low or high dose, single or two shots; about 5 received placebo; per-sample allocation not given. Repertoires of vaccine and placebo recipients were sequenced from samples collected on day 63 after the first injection. Cohort 1b enrolled around 23 adults aged 18-55 years at a single site in Boston, USA, between 29 July and 7 August 2020. Ad26.COV2.S consisted of a replication-incompetent adenovirus type 26 vector by which a prefusion-stabilized SARS-CoV-2 spike protein from the original Wuhan strain was expressed. The immunoSEQ Assay was used to sequence TCRbeta CDR3 regions. After extraction, genomic DNA underwent amplification by bias-controlled multiplex PCR, followed by high-throughput sequencing. The paper's processing steps were these. To quantify the absolute abundance of each unique TCRbeta CDR3 region, sequences were collapsed and filtered. T cell fraction was estimated by normalizing TCRbeta template counts to usable DNA, with usable DNA measured through amplification of reference genes found in all nucleated cells. Repertoire TCRs were annotated as SARS-CoV-2-specific when V gene, CDR3 amino acid sequence and J gene were exactly matched to a known reactive TCR set. The reference SARS-CoV-2 TCR set was obtained from MIRA and was filtered for enrichment in COVID-19-positive ImmuneCODE repertoires, whereby public or cross-reactive TCRs were removed. Based on the MIRA antigens, annotated TCRs were further analysed at the level of specific ORF or position within ORF. Breadth was defined as annotated unique rearrangements over total unique productive rearrangements; depth was the summed frequency of those rearrangements. TCR breadth was compared between groups using two-sided Wilcoxon rank-sum tests. In its TCRdb copy, this immuneACCESS table keeps in-frame sequences only and misses some clones. Where compared with another copy, unresolved V genes explain less than half of these, and the others have no known cause. The V and J calls and clone size come from that table; D and trimming were worked out from the DNA. Here the sample has around 240,000 clones; 70% to 90% occur a single time. Jointly, the top ten make up about 11% of the sample.

Recombination connected TRBV6-2 or TRBV6-3 to TRBJ2-5, with 8 middle bases fitting TRBD2. The sample in question was peripheral blood, obtained in a trial of Ad26.COV2.S vaccine versus placebo. This sequence was found in a person between 18 and 65 years old who received the Ad26.COV2.S COVID-19 vaccine or a placebo. The nucleotide sequence reads TGTGCCAGCAGTACCGTAGCGGGGCTGGGGGAGACCCAGTACTTC. It codes for CASSTVAGLGETQYF.